One TCR beta chain is described in this entry. TCRdb reprocessed the 5' RACE reads with MiXCR, giving one entry per CDR3 protein. The table lists around 690,000 distinct CDR3 sequences, 21% of them singletons, with roughly 4% in the top ten. This record belongs to a study of identical twins. Looked up from germline, CDR1 is DFQATT and CDR2 is SNEGSKA (reference sequence). With V trimmed by 5 bases and J by 7 bases, 6 bases remained unmatched. This CDR3 contains 12 residues. This sample was also put to use in a study of T cells expressing NK-cell markers. Per that study: HCMV serostatus: seven of eight sequenced donors positive, one negative.

The rearrangement uses TRBV20-1 and TRBJ2-5; 8 nucleotides agree with TRBD1. The sequence derives from a woman younger than 30 in good health. The sample taken for sequencing was PBMCs. CDR3 DNA sequence: TGCAGTGCTCAGGGGGCGGGTTGGACCCAGTACTTC. Translating gives CSAQGAGWTQYF.